One sample yielded the 30 T cell receptor beta chains listed below, sequenced in a study of OX40 agonist ivuxolimab in advanced cancers. Method: immunoSEQ multiplex PCR; TCRdb's copy keeps in-frame clones and lacks some. The sample consists of tens of thousands of clones, around 84% of them appearing once. The sequencing used CD4+ or CD8+ T cells sorted from blood, collected in a trial of the OX40 agonist ivuxolimab. The receptors come from an adult with an advanced solid tumor such as melanoma, head and neck, liver or kidney cancer.

CDR3 nucleotides: TGTGCCAGCAGTGAACTAGCGGGCCCTTCGGGGGAGCAGTTCTTC. As protein: CASSELAGPSGEQFF. The V gene is TRBV2, the J gene TRBJ2-1; TRBD2 agrees at 8 bases. This CDR3 comprises 15 residues. The germline V gene has CDR1 SNHLY and CDR2 FYNNEI. J gave up 10 bases and V 2 bases, and 10 bases lay outside the gene matches.

The chain joins TRBV19 to TRBJ2-2; a possible D gene is TRBD2 (7 bases). This CDR3 region has 15 residues. V was pared by 4 bases and J by 3 bases, with 12 bases between. CDR1 is LNHDA, CDR2 SQIVND, per germline (reference sequence). The CDR3: CASSTQGGDTGELFF. The CDR3 nucleotides are TGTGCCAGTAGTACACAAGGGGGGGACACCGGGGAGCTGTTTTTT.

J is TRBJ1-1 and V is TRBV25-1, with D possibly being TRBD1 (5 bases). The CDR3 length is 13 residues. Germline values: CDR1 MGHDK, CDR2 SYGVNS. The V and J ends lost 8 bases and 1 base respectively, with 11 bases between them. The CDR3 coding sequence is TGTGCCAGCCAAACCGACAGGAACACTGAAGCTTTCTTT. Translated, it gives CASQTDRNTEAFF.

This chain uses TRBV27 with TRBJ2-5, with 7 bases fitting TRBD1. CDR1 is MNHEY, CDR2 SMNVEV, per germline (reference sequence). After removal of 4 bases from V and 5 bases from J, the junction contained 7 bases not matched to a gene. The CDR3 contains 14 residues. The CDR3 protein is CASSSQGEGETQYF. CDR3 DNA: TGTGCCAGCAGTTCCCAGGGGGAAGGGGAGACCCAGTACTTC.

The rearrangement joins TRBV12-5 to TRBJ2-5; 7 nucleotides line up with TRBD2. The ends lost 6 bases at V and 4 bases at J; junction bases unmatched: 8. The CDR3 is 14 amino acids. The germline V gene has CDR1 LGHNT and CDR2 FRNRAP. The CDR3 loop is CASGPGIAGETQYF. As DNA, the CDR3 is TGTGCTAGTGGACCCGGGATAGCGGGAGAGACCCAGTACTTC.

A single count supports this clone. The chain links TRBV6-1 to TRBJ2-3, with 9 bases lining up with TRBD2. Germline CDR1 is MNHNS and CDR2 is SASEGT. Germline trimming cut 7 bases from V and 2 bases from J; bases unmatched to any gene: 4. This CDR3 spans 14 amino acids. The CDR3 DNA follows: TGTGCCAGCAAGGAGGGACTAGCCACAGATACGCAGTATTTT. The encoded protein is CASKEGLATDTQYF.

Comment on this clone: One end of the junction fails to match germline, which may point to a read error. The genes are TRBV15 and TRBJ1-1, with a possible D match to TRBD1 (5 bases). Per germline, CDR1 LNHNV and CDR2 YYDKDF (reference sequence). CDR3 length: 14 residues. CDR3 nucleotides: TGTGCCACCAGCAGAGCGGGGGGGAACGCTGAAGCTTTCTTT. Amino acid sequence: CATSRAGGNAEAFF.

V is TRBV19 and J is TRBJ1-5, with TRBD1 matching 9 bases. V lost 5 bases to trimming and J lost 2 bases; unmatched junction nucleotides: 7. Germline-derived CDR1 and CDR2 are LNHDA and SQIVND (reference sequence). CDR3 length: 16 amino acids. The CDR3 loop reads CASSAGTGQGNQPQHF. CDR3 DNA sequence: TGTGCCAGTAGTGCTGGGACAGGGCAAGGCAATCAGCCCCAGCATTTT.

This chain connects TRBV5-6 to TRBJ1-2, with D hard to call. The germline gives CDR1 SGHDT, CDR2 YYEEEE. This CDR3 is 12 amino acids long. Trimming cost V 1 base and J 5 bases, with 6 bases left between them. CDR3: CASSLSGYGYTF. DNA for the CDR3: TGTGCCAGCAGCTTGTCGGGTTATGGCTACACCTTC.

This chain connects TRBV10-2 to TRBJ2-3; D gene uncertain. Germline V gives CDR1 WSHSY, CDR2 SAAADI. The length of the CDR3 is 14 residues. V lost 3 bases and J 3 bases, leaving 10 bases between the germline ends. DNA for the CDR3: TGCGCCAGCAGTGACCCCCCCATGACAGATACGCAGTATTTT. The encoded protein is CASSDPPMTDTQYF.

The chain is built from TRBV5-1 and TRBJ2-3, with 9 nucleotides matching TRBD2. The CDR3 is 19 amino acids. V was pared by 4 bases and J by 0 bases, with 15 bases of the junction left unmatched. Per germline, CDR1 SGHRS and CDR2 YFSETQ. CDR3 loop: CASSTGGLAGWWSTDTQYF. As DNA, the CDR3 is TGCGCCAGCAGCACTGGTGGGCTAGCGGGATGGTGGAGCACAGATACGCAGTATTTT.

This clone appeared a single time. V is TRBV7-6 and J is TRBJ1-5; 7 positions match TRBD1. V lost 1 base, J lost 5 bases, and 5 bases stayed unmatched. The length of the CDR3 is 15 residues. CDR1 SGHVS and CDR2 FNYEAQ come from the germline V gene. The CDR3 nucleotides are TGTGCCAGCAGCTTAGAGCCGGGACAGTATCAGCCCCAGCATTTT. It encodes CASSLEPGQYQPQHF.

The chain carries TRBV9 and TRBJ1-3; D remains ambiguous. With 3 bases removed from V and 2 bases from J, the gap between germline ends came to 15 bases. The CDR3 covers 16 residues. The germline V gene encodes CDR1 SGDLS and CDR2 YYNGEE. The CDR3 DNA reads as TGTGCCAGCAGCGGCCGGACCGCACAACCTGGAAACACCATATATTTT. This sequence encodes CASSGRTAQPGNTIYF.

This clone was found a few times. V is TRBV14 and J is TRBJ2-3; perhaps TRBD1 as D (6 bases). Trimming left V 5 bases short and J 4 bases short, with 16 bases between. Germline values: CDR1 SGHDN, CDR2 FVKESK. The CDR3 is 15 amino acids. The CDR3 here is CASSSYRVTPDTQYF. In nucleotides, the CDR3 is TGTGCCAGCAGCTCCTACAGGGTTACCCCAGATACGCAGTATTTT. Complete variable domain (other parts from reference TRBV14 and TRBJ2-3): EAGVTQFPSHSVIEKGQTVTLRCDPISGHDNLYWYRRVMGKEIKFLLHFVKESKQDESGMPNNRFLAERTGGTYSTLKVQPAELEDSGVYFCASSSYRVTPDTQYFGPGTRLTVL.

The rearrangement joins TRBV18 to TRBJ1-6; TRBD1 agrees at 7 bases. Germline CDR1 and CDR2: KGHSH and LQKENI. The CDR3 sequence is 14 residues long. Germline trimming cut 3 bases from V and 10 bases from J; bases unmatched to any gene: 6. The DNA for the CDR3 is TGTGCCAGCTCACCGCCGCTACAGGGGTCACCCCTCCACTTT. It translates to CASSPPLQGSPLHF.

The V and J genes are TRBV19 and TRBJ2-1; possible D gene TRBD2, 5 bases. The CDR3 runs to 11 residues. The germline CDR1 and CDR2 sequences are LNHDA and SQIVND (reference sequence). V lost 4 bases, J lost 10 bases, and 8 bases lay in between. CDR3 sequence reads: CASSRWEEQFF. The CDR3 DNA sequence: TGTGCCAGTAGTAGGTGGGAGGAGCAGTTCTTC.

This chain uses TRBV5-5 with TRBJ1-2; D gene ambiguous. The CDR3 is made up of 15 amino acids. V was shortened by 4 bases and J by 4 bases, with 17 bases between the two germline ends. The germline gives CDR1 SGHKS, CDR2 YYEKEE (reference sequence). CDR3 residues: CASSHEGSIVYGYTF. Here the CDR3 DNA reads TGTGCCAGCAGCCATGAAGGAAGCATAGTCTATGGCTACACCTTC.

This clone was detected only once. V usage is TRBV10-2 and J usage is TRBJ1-1, with D possibly TRBD1 on 6 matching bases. The CDR3 is made up of 16 amino acids. V gave up 2 bases and J gave up 5 bases, with 18 bases separating them. Looked up from germline, CDR1 is WSHSY and CDR2 is SAAADI. The CDR3 sequence is CASSENSGGGRTEAFF. As DNA, the CDR3 is TGCGCCAGCAGTGAGAACTCCGGGGGCGGAAGGACTGAAGCTTTCTTT.

V is TRBV27 and J is TRBJ2-7; TRBD2 matches at 11 bases. Per germline, CDR1 MNHEY and CDR2 SMNVEV (reference sequence). Losses at the gene ends were 7 bases for V and 5 bases for J; bases not matched to a gene: 13. The CDR3 loop spans 16 amino acids. The CDR3 here is CASTPRLAGGADEQYF. CDR3 DNA sequence: TGTGCCAGCACCCCTAGGCTAGCGGGAGGAGCAGACGAGCAGTACTTC.

This chain links TRBV6-1 with TRBJ1-2, with D uncertain. CDR1 is MNHNS and CDR2 is SASEGT in the germline V gene. V shed 0 bases and J shed 4 bases, with 9 bases lying between them. The CDR3 loop spans 14 amino acids. CDR3 protein: CASSEAIGPYGYTF. The CDR3 DNA is TGTGCCAGCAGTGAAGCGATAGGCCCCTATGGCTACACCTTC.

This chain connects TRBV7-2 to TRBJ2-2; possible D gene TRBD2, 5 bases. Germline V gene data show CDR1 as SGHTA and CDR2 as FQGNSA. The CDR3 is 16 amino acids. Deletions cut 6 bases from V and 5 bases from J, with 19 bases between. DNA for the CDR3: TGTGCCAGCAGTCCGCCTCCTAGCAGAGGAACCGGGGAGCTGTTTTTT. Translation gives CASSPPPSRGTGELFF.

This clone has just one count. V gene TRBV14 combines with J gene TRBJ2-7; no reliable D call. The V and J ends lost 2 bases and 2 bases respectively, with 10 bases between them. The CDR3 is made up of 14 amino acids. Germline lookup yields CDR1 SGHDN and CDR2 FVKESK. In DNA form, the CDR3 reads TGTGCCAGCAGCCAATTGAGCTCTACCTACGAGCAGTACTTC. Protein product: CASSQLSSTYEQYF.

The chain uses TRBV6-1 and TRBJ1-4, with D perhaps TRBD1 (6 bases). This CDR3 spans 16 amino acids. V lost 3 bases, J lost 3 bases, and 14 bases lay in between. Germline CDR1 MNHNS, CDR2 SASEGT. The CDR3 bases are TGTGCCAGCAGTGATAGTAAAGGGGGGTCTAATGAAAAACTGTTTTTT. This sequence encodes CASSDSKGGSNEKLFF.

The genes are TRBV5-4 and TRBJ2-3; D remains unclear. Germline CDR1 and CDR2: SGHNT and YYREEE (reference sequence). CDR3 length: 14 amino acids. V was cut by 1 base and J by 5 bases, with 11 bases left in between. The CDR3 sequence is CASSLTAAGDTQYF. The CDR3 region has the DNA TGTGCCAGCAGCTTGACCGCCGCAGGAGATACGCAGTATTTT.

The chain has TRBV7-2 and TRBJ2-7; D not resolved. V dropped 5 bases and J dropped 2 bases, with 13 bases sitting between them. The CDR3 length is 14 residues. Germline-derived CDR1 and CDR2 are SGHTA and FQGNSA. CDR3 in DNA: TGTGCCAGCAGCCCACGGGCCCAAGCCTACGAGCAGTACTTC. Amino acid sequence: CASSPRAQAYEQYF.

The genes are TRBV6-1 and TRBJ2-1; 12 bases align to TRBD2. In germline, CDR1 is MNHNS, CDR2 SASEGT. CDR3 size: 14 residues. V gave up 2 bases and J gave up 10 bases; unmatched junction bases: 3. CDR3 loop: CASSERLAGGEQFF. The CDR3 nucleotides read TGTGCCAGCAGTGAAAGGCTAGCGGGAGGGGAGCAGTTCTTC.

This sequence joins TRBV11-2 and TRBJ1-5; D call uncertain. Germline V CDR1 and CDR2: SGHAT, FQNNGV. The CDR3 covers 15 residues. Trimming took off 5 bases at V and 6 bases at J, with 17 bases between the two ends. CDR3 sequence (DNA): TGTGCCAGCAGCCCCGACGGAATCACGGGTCAGCCCCAGCATTTT. Translating gives CASSPDGITGQPQHF.

The chain carries TRBV11-2 and TRBJ1-1; 7 nucleotides align to TRBD1. CDR1 and CDR2 (germline): SGHAT, FQNNGV. The CDR3 extends over 14 amino acids. The V gene end was trimmed by 2 bases and the J gene end by 1 base; junction bases not matched to a gene: 1. CDR3 nucleotides: TGTGCCAGCAGCTTACGACAGGGGAACACTGAAGCTTTCTTT. Amino acid sequence: CASSLRQGNTEAFF.

To note about this clone: A read error may produce the germline difference seen at one junction end. The gene calls are TRBV19 and TRBJ2-2; 10 nucleotides line up with TRBD2. Germline V gives CDR1 LNHDA, CDR2 SQIVND (reference sequence). The CDR3 has 16 residues. CDR3 protein: CTSRKREGLDTGELFF. The CDR3 DNA reads as TGTACCAGTAGGAAGCGGGAGGGCCTCGACACCGGGGAGCTGTTTTTT.

The V gene is TRBV6-1, the J gene TRBJ2-6; tentative D call: TRBD2 (6 bases). From germline, CDR1 is MNHNS and CDR2 SASEGT. CDR3 length: 15 residues. V shed 8 bases and J shed 1 base, with 12 bases lying between them. The CDR3 spells CASSGGSSGANVLTF. The CDR3 region has the DNA TGTGCCAGCTCTGGAGGGTCTTCTGGGGCCAACGTCCTGACTTTC.